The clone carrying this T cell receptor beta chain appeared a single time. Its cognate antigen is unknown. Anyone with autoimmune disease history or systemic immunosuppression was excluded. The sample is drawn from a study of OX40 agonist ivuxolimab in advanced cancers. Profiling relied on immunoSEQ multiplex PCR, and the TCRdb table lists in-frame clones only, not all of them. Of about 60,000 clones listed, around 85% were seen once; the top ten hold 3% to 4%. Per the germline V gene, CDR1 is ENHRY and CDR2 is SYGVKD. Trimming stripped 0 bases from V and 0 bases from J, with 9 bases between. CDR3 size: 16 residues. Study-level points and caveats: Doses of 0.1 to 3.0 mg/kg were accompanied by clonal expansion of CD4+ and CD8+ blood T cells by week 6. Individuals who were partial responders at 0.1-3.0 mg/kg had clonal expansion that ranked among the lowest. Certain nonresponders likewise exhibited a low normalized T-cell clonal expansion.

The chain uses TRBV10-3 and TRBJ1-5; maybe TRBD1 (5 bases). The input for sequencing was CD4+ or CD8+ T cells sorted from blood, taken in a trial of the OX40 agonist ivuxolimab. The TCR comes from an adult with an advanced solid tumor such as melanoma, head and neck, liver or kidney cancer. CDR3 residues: CAISESGGYSNQPQHF. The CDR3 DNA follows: TGTGCCATCAGTGAGTCGGGGGGATATAGCAATCAGCCCCAGCATTTT.